Each of the 3 T cell receptor beta chains below was sequenced from the same sample in a study of T cell changes during pregnancy in multiple sclerosis. Only in-frame clones appear in the TCRdb table, and some are missing; sequencing was by immunoSEQ multiplex PCR. The table records tens of thousands of clones, more than 75% of them present only once. Sequenced material: peripheral blood, taken in the third trimester of pregnancy. The receptors here all came from a female donor in good health, enrolled as a control in a pregnancy study.

The rearrangement uses TRBV29-1 and TRBJ2-3; unclear D gene. CDR1 is SQVTM, CDR2 ANQGSEA, per germline. V lost 4 bases and J 6 bases, leaving 5 bases between the germline ends. CDR3 length: 10 residues. For the CDR3, the DNA is TGCAGCGTTGGCGCGGATACGCAGTATTTT. The encoded protein is CSVGADTQYF.

V is TRBV2 and J is TRBJ1-3; no firm D call. Germline CDR1 SNHLY, CDR2 FYNNEI. The CDR3 covers 16 residues. Trimming removed 0 bases from V and 0 bases from J, with 9 bases in between. CDR3 region: CASSEALRVSGNTIYF. In DNA form, the CDR3 reads TGTGCCAGCAGTGAAGCGCTTCGGGTCTCTGGAAACACCATATATTTT.

The chain recombines TRBV9 with TRBJ1-6; D gene uncertain. Trimming removed 3 bases from V and 10 bases from J, with 8 bases in between. The CDR3 consists of 12 residues. Per germline, CDR1 SGDLS and CDR2 YYNGEE. The CDR3 bases are TGTGCCAGCAGCGGAGGATACTCACCCCTCCACTTT. Its protein is CASSGGYSPLHF.